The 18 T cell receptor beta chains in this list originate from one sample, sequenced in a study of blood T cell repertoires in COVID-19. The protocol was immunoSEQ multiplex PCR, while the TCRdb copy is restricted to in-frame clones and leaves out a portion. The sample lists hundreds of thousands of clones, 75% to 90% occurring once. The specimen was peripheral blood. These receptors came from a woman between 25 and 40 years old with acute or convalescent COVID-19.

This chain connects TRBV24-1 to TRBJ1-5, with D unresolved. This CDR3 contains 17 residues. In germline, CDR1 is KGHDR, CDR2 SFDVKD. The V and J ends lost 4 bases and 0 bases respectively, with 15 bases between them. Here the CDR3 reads CATSESGRGDSNQPQHF. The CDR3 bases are TGTGCCACCAGTGAAAGCGGCAGAGGAGATAGCAATCAGCCCCAGCATTTT.

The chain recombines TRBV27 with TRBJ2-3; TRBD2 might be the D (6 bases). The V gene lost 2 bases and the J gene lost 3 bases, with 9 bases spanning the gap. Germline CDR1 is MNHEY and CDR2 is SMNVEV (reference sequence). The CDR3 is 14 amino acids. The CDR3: CASSLGGKTDTQYF. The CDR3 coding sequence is TGTGCCAGCAGTTTAGGCGGGAAAACAGATACGCAGTATTTT.

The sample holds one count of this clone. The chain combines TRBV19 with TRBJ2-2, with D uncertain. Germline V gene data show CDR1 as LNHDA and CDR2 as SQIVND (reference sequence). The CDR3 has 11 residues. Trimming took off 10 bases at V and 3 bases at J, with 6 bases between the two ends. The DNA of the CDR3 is TGTGCCACCGGGTACACCGGGGAGCTGTTTTTT. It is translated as CATGYTGELFF.

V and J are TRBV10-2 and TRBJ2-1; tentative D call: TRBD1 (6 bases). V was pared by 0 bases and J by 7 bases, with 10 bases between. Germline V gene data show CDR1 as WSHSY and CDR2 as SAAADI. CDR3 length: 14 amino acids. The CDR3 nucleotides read TGCGCCAGCAGTGAGTCCGGGACATGGAATGAGCAGTTCTTC. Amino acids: CASSESGTWNEQFF.

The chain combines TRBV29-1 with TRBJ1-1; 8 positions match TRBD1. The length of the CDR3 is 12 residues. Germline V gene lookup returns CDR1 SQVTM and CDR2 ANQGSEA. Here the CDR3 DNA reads TGCAGTGGAGGACAGGGTAACACTGAAGCTTTCTTT. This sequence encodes CSGGQGNTEAFF.

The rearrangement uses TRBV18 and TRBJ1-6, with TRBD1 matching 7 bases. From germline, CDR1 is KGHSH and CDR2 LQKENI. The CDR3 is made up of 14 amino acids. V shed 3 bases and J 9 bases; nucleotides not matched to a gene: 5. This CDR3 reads CASSPDRVVSPLHF. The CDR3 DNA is TGTGCCAGCTCACCCGACAGGGTAGTTTCACCCCTCCACTTT.

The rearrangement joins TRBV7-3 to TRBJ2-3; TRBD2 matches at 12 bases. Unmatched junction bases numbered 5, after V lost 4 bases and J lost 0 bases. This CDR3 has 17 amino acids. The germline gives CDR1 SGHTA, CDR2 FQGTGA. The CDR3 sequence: CASSSGLAGPSTDTQYF. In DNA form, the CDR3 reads TGTGCCAGCAGCTCAGGACTAGCGGGGCCTAGCACAGATACGCAGTATTTT.

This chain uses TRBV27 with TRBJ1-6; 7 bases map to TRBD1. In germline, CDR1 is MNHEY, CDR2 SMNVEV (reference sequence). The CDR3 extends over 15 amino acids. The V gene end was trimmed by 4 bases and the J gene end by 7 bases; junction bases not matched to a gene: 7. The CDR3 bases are TGTGCCAGCAGTTCACCGGGACAGAGAAATTCACCCCTCCACTTT. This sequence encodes CASSSPGQRNSPLHF.

The CDR3 loop is CATSEAGSQETQYF. The CDR3 DNA follows: TGTGCCACCAGTGAAGCAGGGTCCCAAGAGACCCAGTACTTC. V and J are TRBV24-1 and TRBJ2-5; TRBD1 is a possible D gene (5 bases). V shed 4 bases and J shed 1 base, with 9 bases lying between them. CDR3 length: 14 amino acids. From germline, CDR1 is KGHDR and CDR2 SFDVKD.

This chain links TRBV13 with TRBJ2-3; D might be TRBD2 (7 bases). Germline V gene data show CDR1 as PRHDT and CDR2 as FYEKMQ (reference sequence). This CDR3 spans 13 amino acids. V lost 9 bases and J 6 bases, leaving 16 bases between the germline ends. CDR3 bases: TGTGCCAGTGGAGGGGGGGCACCGGATACGCAGTATTTT. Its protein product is CASGGGAPDTQYF.

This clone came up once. CDR3 in DNA: TGTGCCAGCAGCCGGAAGGGGGGGGATCAGCCCCAGCATTTT. Translated: CASSRKGGDQPQHF. The genes are TRBV7-3 and TRBJ1-5, with D possibly being TRBD1 (6 bases). Germline V CDR1 and CDR2: SGHTA, FQGTGA. There are 14 residues in the CDR3. V lost 5 bases and J lost 5, with 13 bases in between.

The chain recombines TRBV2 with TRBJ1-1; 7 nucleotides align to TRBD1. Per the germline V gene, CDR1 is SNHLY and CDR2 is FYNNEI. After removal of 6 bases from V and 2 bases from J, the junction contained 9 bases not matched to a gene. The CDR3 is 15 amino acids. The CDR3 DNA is TGTGCCAGCAGGCCTGAACAGGGGAGAAACACTGAAGCTTTCTTT. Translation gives CASRPEQGRNTEAFF.

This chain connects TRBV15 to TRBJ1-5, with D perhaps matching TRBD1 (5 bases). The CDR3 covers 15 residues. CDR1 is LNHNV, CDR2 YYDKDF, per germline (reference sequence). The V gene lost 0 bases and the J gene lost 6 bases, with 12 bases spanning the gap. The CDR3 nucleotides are TGTGCCACCAGCAGAGATTTAGGGCAGGGTCAGCCCCAGCATTTT. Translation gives CATSRDLGQGQPQHF.

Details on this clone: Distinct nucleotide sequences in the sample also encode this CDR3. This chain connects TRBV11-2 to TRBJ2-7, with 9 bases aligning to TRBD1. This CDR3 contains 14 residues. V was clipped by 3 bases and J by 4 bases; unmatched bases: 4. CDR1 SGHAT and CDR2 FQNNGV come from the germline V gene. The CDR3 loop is CASSFGTGIYEQYF. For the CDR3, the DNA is TGTGCCAGCAGCTTTGGGACAGGGATTTACGAGCAGTACTTC.

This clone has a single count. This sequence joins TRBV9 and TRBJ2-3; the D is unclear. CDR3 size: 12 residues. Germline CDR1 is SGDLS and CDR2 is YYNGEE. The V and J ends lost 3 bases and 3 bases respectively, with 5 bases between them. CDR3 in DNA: TGTGCCAGCAGCGCCCGGACAGATACGCAGTATTTT. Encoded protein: CASSARTDTQYF.

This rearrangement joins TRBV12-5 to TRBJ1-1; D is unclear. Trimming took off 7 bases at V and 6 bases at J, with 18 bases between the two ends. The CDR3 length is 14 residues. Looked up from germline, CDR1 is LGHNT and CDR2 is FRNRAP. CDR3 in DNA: TGTGCTAGTGCCCTGACTGGCATGGTCGCTGAAGCTTTCTTT. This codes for CASALTGMVAEAFF.

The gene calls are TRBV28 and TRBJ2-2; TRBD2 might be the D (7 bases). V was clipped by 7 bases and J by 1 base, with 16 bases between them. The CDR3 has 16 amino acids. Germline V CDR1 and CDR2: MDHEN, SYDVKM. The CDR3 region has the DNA TGTGCCAGCACCCAAGGGGGGGCCGTGAACACCGGGGAGCTGTTTTTT. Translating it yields CASTQGGAVNTGELFF. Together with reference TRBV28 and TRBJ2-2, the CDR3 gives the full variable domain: DVKVTQSSRYLVKRTGEKVFLECVQDMDHENMFWYRQDPGLGLRLIYFSYDVKMKEKGDIPEGYSVSREKKERFSLILESASTNQTSMYLCASTQGGAVNTGELFFGEGSRLTVL.

For the CDR3, the DNA is TGTGCCAGCAGTATATCGTGGGCACTCGAGCAGTACTTC. Its translation: CASSISWALEQYF. This sequence joins TRBV28 and TRBJ2-7; no definite D call. The CDR3 totals 13 residues. The germline V gene encodes CDR1 MDHEN and CDR2 SYDVKM. The V end lost 5 bases, the J end lost 6 bases, and 14 bases lay between the germline ends. Using reference TRBV28 and TRBJ2-7 for the parts outside the CDR3, the full variable domain is DVKVTQSSRYLVKRTGEKVFLECVQDMDHENMFWYRQDPGLGLRLIYFSYDVKMKEKGDIPEGYSVSREKKERFSLILESASTNQTSMYLCASSISWALEQYFGPGTRLTVT.